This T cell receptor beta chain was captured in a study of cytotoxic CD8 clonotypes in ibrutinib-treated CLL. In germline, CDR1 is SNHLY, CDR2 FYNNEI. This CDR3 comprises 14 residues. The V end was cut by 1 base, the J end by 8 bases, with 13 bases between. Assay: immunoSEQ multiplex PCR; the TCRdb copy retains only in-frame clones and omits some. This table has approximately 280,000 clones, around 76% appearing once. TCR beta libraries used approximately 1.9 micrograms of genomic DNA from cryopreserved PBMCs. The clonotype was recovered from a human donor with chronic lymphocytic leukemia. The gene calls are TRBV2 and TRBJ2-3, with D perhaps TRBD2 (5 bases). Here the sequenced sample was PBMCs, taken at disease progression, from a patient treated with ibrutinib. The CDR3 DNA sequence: TGTGCCAGCAGTGAAGGGATGGCCCGGGGTACGCAGTATTTT. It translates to CASSEGMARGTQYF.